The clone carrying this T cell receptor (beta chain) was recorded at least ten times. Antigen specificity is unknown. The CDR3 length is 14 residues. Looked up from germline, CDR1 is SGHTA and CDR2 is FQGNSA. V was shortened by 1 base and J by 0 bases, with 4 bases between the two germline ends. This sample is drawn from a study of T cell repertoires in cytomegalovirus infection. About the study: Recently described HLA-C-restricted plus well-studied HLA-B-restricted CMV epitopes were used. Indications of both CMV infection and matching HLA type were provided by public TCR beta signatures. Study-level points and caveats: The ex vivo response was dominated by HLA-C-restricted CMV-specific TCR beta clonotypes.

Each CDR3 protein gets one entry after TCRdb re-called the reads with MiXCR. The repertoire holds a few hundred thousand distinct CDR3 sequences, with under 45% as singletons. The receptor was derived from a human donor in good health (CMV status not recorded). Some clones in this sample may be carry-over from other donors' samples. The sequencing used cultured PBMCs, collected from culture after CMV antigen stimulation. The rearrangement joins TRBV7-2 to TRBJ1-5, with D unresolved. The CDR3: CASSLVVSNQPQHF. CDR3 in DNA: TGTGCCAGCAGCTTAGTGGTTAGCAATCAGCCCCAGCATTTT.